The 8 T cell receptor beta chains below were found in one sample sequenced in a study of cytomegalovirus exposure and HLA in healthy donors (dated by TCRdb to about 2017). To prepare the library, the immunoSEQ multiplex PCR assay was applied. Entries here come from immuneACCESS through TCRdb and include only in-frame sequences with V and J called. Some clones fail to appear in such tables; in the studies checked, an unresolved V gene covers under half of the shortfall, and the cause of the remainder is unknown. This sample has some 130,000 clones in its table, and approximately 90% of those were observed once. Just under 6.5% of the sample belongs to the ten largest clones. Sequences were obtained from PBMCs. These receptors all come from a woman under 30 in good health and CMV-seropositive.

This clone was picked up a small number of times. The rearrangement joins TRBV30 to TRBJ1-1, with 7 nucleotides matching TRBD1. Per the germline V gene, CDR1 is GTSNPN and CDR2 is SVGIG (reference sequence). Losses at the gene ends were 4 bases for V and 0 bases for J; bases not matched to a gene: 2. CDR3 length equals 13 residues. CDR3 in amino acids: CAWKGQLNTEAFF. DNA for the CDR3: TGTGCCTGGAAGGGACAGTTGAACACTGAAGCTTTCTTT.

This chain links TRBV13 with TRBJ2-1; the D gene is possibly TRBD2 (5 bases). Germline V lookup: CDR1 PRHDT, CDR2 FYEKMQ (reference sequence). The CDR3 has 15 amino acids. Trimming stripped 4 bases from V and 4 bases from J, with 14 bases between. CDR3 protein: CASSSTDSRYNEQFF. As DNA, the CDR3 is TGTGCCAGCAGCTCCACGGACTCTAGGTACAATGAGCAGTTCTTC.

The chain carries TRBV4-1 and TRBJ2-1; D perhaps matches TRBD1 (6 bases). Germline V CDR1 and CDR2: MGHRA, YSYEKL. The ends were cut back, 4 bases at V and 7 bases at J, with 17 bases in the middle. The CDR3 is 15 residues long. CDR3 sequence: CASSLTTGLSNEQFF. The CDR3 DNA follows: TGCGCCAGCAGCCTTACGACAGGTTTGAGTAATGAGCAGTTCTTC.

This chain connects TRBV6-5 to TRBJ2-1; D might be TRBD1 (6 bases). Germline values: CDR1 MNHEY, CDR2 SVGAGI. The length of the CDR3 is 13 residues. Trimming cost V 7 bases and J 4 bases, with 11 bases left between them. CDR3 residues: CASTPRGYNEQFF. CDR3 coding DNA: TGTGCCAGCACCCCCAGGGGTTACAATGAGCAGTTCTTC.

The gene calls are TRBV7-6 and TRBJ2-4; 13 bases are a match to TRBD2. The germline gives CDR1 SGHVS, CDR2 FNYEAQ. With V trimmed by 1 base and J by 4 bases, 1 base remained unmatched. The CDR3 totals 16 residues. DNA of the CDR3: TGTGCCAGCAGCTTAGGGACTAGCGGGGGTAAAAACATTCAGTACTTC. Encoded protein: CASSLGTSGGKNIQYF. The variable domain in full, completed from reference TRBV7-6 and TRBJ2-4, reads GAGVSQSPRYKVTKRGQDVALRCDPISGHVSLYWYRQALGQGPEFLTYFNYEAQQDKSGLPNDRFSAERPEGSISTLTIQRTEQRDSAMYRCASSLGTSGGKNIQYFGAGTRLSVL.

This chain connects TRBV6-6 to TRBJ2-7; D gene ambiguous. The germline gives CDR1 MNHNY, CDR2 SVGAGI (reference sequence). Trimming stripped 0 bases from V and 3 bases from J, with 12 bases between. CDR3 length: 15 amino acids. The CDR3 sequence is CASSYSGLGRYEQYF. The CDR3 DNA reads TGTGCCAGCAGTTACTCAGGTCTTGGGCGCTACGAGCAGTACTTC.

The chain links TRBV19 to TRBJ1-5; D not certain. CDR1 and CDR2 (germline): LNHDA, SQIVND (reference sequence). V was trimmed by 2 bases and J by 5 bases, leaving 10 bases between them. The CDR3 totals 14 residues. This chain's CDR3 is CASSITGRYQPQHF. In DNA form, the CDR3 reads TGTGCCAGTAGTATAACCGGGAGGTATCAGCCCCAGCATTTT.

CDR3 loop: CASGRGGTEAFF. CDR3 DNA: TGTGCTTCGGGCAGGGGTGGGACTGAAGCTTTCTTT. V is TRBV18 and J is TRBJ1-1; TRBD1 is a possible D gene (6 bases). The CDR3 loop spans 12 amino acids. Germline assignment: CDR1 KGHSH and CDR2 LQKENI.